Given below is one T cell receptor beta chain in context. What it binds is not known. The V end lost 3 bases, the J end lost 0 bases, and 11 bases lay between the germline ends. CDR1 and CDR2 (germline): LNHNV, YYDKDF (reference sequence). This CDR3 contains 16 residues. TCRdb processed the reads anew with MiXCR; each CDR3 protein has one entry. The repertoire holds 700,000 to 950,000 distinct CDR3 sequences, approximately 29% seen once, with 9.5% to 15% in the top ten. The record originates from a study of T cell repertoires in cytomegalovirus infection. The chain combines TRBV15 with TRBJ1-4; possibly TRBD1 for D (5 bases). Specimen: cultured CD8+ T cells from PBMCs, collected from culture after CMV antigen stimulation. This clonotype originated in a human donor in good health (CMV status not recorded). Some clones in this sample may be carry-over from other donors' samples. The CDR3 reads CATSRTTASTNEKLFF. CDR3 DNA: TGTGCCACCAGCAGGACGACAGCCTCAACTAATGAAAAACTGTTTTTT.